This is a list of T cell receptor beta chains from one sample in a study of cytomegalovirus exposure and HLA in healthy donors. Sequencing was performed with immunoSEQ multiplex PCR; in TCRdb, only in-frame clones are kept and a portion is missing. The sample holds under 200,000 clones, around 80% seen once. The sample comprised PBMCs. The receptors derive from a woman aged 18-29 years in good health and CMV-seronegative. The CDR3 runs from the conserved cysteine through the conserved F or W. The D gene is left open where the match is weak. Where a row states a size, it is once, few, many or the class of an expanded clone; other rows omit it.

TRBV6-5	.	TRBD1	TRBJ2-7	TGTGCCAGCAGGGGGGACAGGGGGAGGACCTACGAGCAGTACTTC	CASRGDRGRTYEQYF
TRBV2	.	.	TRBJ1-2	TGTGCCAGCAGTGACGGGGACTACTATGGCTACACCTTC	CASSDGDYYGYTF
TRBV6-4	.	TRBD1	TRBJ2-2	TGTGCCAGCAGCGTTACAGGGGGCGAGACCGGGGAGCTGTTTTTT	CASSVTGGETGELFF
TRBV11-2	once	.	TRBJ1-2	TGTGCCAGCAGCTTAGCAGGGCTCTATGGCTACACCTTC	CASSLAGLYGYTF
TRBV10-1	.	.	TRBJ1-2	TGCGCCAGCAGTCCCTTCGGGGGGGATAAGATGAGAGGCTACACCTTC	CASSPFGGDKMRGYTF
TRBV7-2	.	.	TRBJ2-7	TGTGCCAGCAGCCCATCCTACGAGCAGTACTTC	CASSPSYEQYF
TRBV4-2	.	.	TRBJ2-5	TGTGCCAGCAGCCAAGATTGGGGGGGCGATGGAGAGACCCAGTACTTC	CASSQDWGGDGETQYF
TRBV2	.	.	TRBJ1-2	TGTGCCAGCAGTGAAGGATCGGCTAACTATGGCTACACCTTC	CASSEGSANYGYTF
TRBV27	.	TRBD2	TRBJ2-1	TGTGCCAGCAGTTGGAGCGGGAGTAGACCCGGCGAGCAGTTCTTC	CASSWSGSRPGEQFF
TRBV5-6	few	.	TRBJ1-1	TGTGCCAGCAGCTTCAGACTTCAGATGAACACTGAAGCTTTCTTT	CASSFRLQMNTEAFF
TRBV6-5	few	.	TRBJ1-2	TGTGCCAGCAGTCAAGGGGGGGCGGGAGGCTACACCTTC	CASSQGGAGGYTF
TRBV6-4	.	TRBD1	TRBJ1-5	TGTGCCAGCAGTGACTCGAGGGATCCGGGACAGGAGAATTATAGCAATCAGCCCCAGCATTTT	CASSDSRDPGQENYSNQPQHF
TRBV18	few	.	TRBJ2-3	TGTGCCAGCTCATCCCAAAGCACAGATACGCAGTATTTT	CASSSQSTDTQYF
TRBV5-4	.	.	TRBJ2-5	TGTGCCAGCAGCTTGCTCAGGGGTTTCGAGCAAGAGACCCAGTACTTC	CASSLLRGFEQETQYF
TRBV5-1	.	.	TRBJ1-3	TGCGCCAGCAGCTTTGACACCGGCTCTGGAAACACCATATATTTT	CASSFDTGSGNTIYF
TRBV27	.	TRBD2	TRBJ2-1	TGTGCCAGCAGTTTAATAGCGGGAGTGGGCAATGAGCAGTTCTTC	CASSLIAGVGNEQFF
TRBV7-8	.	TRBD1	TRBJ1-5	TGTGCCAGCAGCCCCGCCCAGGGACAGTACAATCAGCCCCAGCATTTT	CASSPAQGQYNQPQHF
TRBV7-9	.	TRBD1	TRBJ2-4	TGTGCCAGCAGCTTAGCGGCAGGGGGAGCCAAAAACATTCAGTACTTC	CASSLAAGGAKNIQYF
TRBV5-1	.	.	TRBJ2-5	TGCGCCAGCAGCTCAGGGGGGATGTACCAAGAGACCCAGTACTTC	CASSSGGMYQETQYF
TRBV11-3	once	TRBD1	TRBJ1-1	TGTGCCAGCCGCCGAGGGGGCGAGACTTTCTTT	CASRRGGETFF
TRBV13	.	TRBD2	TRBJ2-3	TGTGCCAGCAGCTTAGGAGGAGCGGGAGGGGTAGATACGCAGTATTTT	CASSLGGAGGVDTQYF
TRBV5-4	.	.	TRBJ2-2	TGTGCCAGCAGCGCAATCAGGGCGACGAACACCGGGGAGCTGTTTTTT	CASSAIRATNTGELFF
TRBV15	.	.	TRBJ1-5	TGTGCCACCAGCAGACCCAGCTTGGGAGATCAGCCCCAGCATTTT	CATSRPSLGDQPQHF
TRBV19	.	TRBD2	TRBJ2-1	TGTGCCAGTAGTACCCTGGGACTAGCGAGGTCCTACAATGAGCAGTTCTTC	CASSTLGLARSYNEQFF
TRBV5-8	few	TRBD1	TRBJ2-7	TGTGCCAGCAGCCCAGGACTGGGACAGGGGGTCCACGAGCAGTACTTC	CASSPGLGQGVHEQYF
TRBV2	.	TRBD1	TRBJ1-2	TGTGCCAGCAGACCGGGACAGGGTGTTGGCTACACCTTC	CASRPGQGVGYTF
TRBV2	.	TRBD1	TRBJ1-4	TGTGCCAGCAAAGACAGAGGACAGGAAAATGAAAAACTGTTTTTT	CASKDRGQENEKLFF
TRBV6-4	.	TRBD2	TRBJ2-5	TGTGCCAGCAGTCCGCGAGCGGGAGGGCAAGAGACCCAGTACTTC	CASSPRAGGQETQYF
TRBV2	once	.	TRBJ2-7	TGTGCCAGTCTATCGGGGACTCTCTACGAGCAGTACTTC	CASLSGTLYEQYF
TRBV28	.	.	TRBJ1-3	TGTGCCAGCCTCAACACAGGTAGAAACACCATATATTTT	CASLNTGRNTIYF
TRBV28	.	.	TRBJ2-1	TGTGCCAGCAGTTCGAGGTTTGGATACAATGAGCAGTTCTTC	CASSSRFGYNEQFF
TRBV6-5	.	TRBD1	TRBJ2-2	TGTGCCAGCAGTAGGACAGGGAAGACCGGGGAGCTGTTTTTT	CASSRTGKTGELFF